This TCR beta chain was retrieved from a study of shared clonotypes between healthy human individuals. V lost 3 bases and J 0 bases, leaving 12 bases between the germline ends. The CDR3 spans 15 residues. CDR1 is LNHNV and CDR2 is YYDKDF in the germline V gene (reference sequence). The table came from immunoSEQ multiplex PCR; TCRdb's copy has only in-frame clones and leaves some out. The data contain around 1.9 million clones, just over 90% of them seen just once; the ten biggest clones take up around 1.7%. CD8 cells classed as naive were CD45RO-negative and positively selected for CCR7, excluding terminally differentiated effector memory CD45RA+ cells.

The TCR comes from a young man in good health. Some clones in this sample may be carry-over from other donors' samples. Sequencing was performed on naive CD8+ T cells from PBMCs. The V call is TRBV15, the J call TRBJ2-7; tentative D call: TRBD1 (6 bases). The CDR3 coding sequence is TGTGCCACCAGCAGTGGGGACACGAGCTCCTACGAGCAGTACTTC. It specifies CATSSGDTSSYEQYF.